Listed here are 17 T cell receptor beta chains from one sample, sequenced in a study of cytotoxic CD8 clonotypes in ibrutinib-treated CLL. Only in-frame clones appear in the TCRdb table, and some are missing; sequencing was by immunoSEQ multiplex PCR. There are approximately 330,000 clones in the sample; around four fifths occur only once, and 5.5% to 8% lies in the top ten. Sequences were derived from PBMCs, sampled before ibrutinib treatment. These receptors were obtained from a human donor with chronic lymphocytic leukemia.

The J gene is TRBJ2-1, the V gene TRBV9; a possible D gene is TRBD2 (6 bases). The CDR3 sequence is 12 residues long. Germline CDR1 reads SGDLS; CDR2 reads YYNGEE. The V end was cut by 3 bases, the J end by 8 bases, with 9 bases between. In nucleotides, the CDR3 is TGTGCCAGCAGCGCGACTAGTTATGAGCAGTTCTTC. Protein: CASSATSYEQFF.

The rearrangement uses TRBV7-2 and TRBJ2-6, with D unresolved. CDR3 length: 16 amino acids. Trimming left V 3 bases short and J 0 bases short, with 9 bases between. Per germline, CDR1 SGHTA and CDR2 FQGNSA. The CDR3 nucleotides are TGTGCCAGCAGCTTGGGTCGTAGCTCTGGGGCCAACGTCCTGACTTTC. This gives the protein CASSLGRSSGANVLTF. Supplemented by reference TRBV7-2 and TRBJ2-6, the full variable domain reads GAGVSQSPSNKVTEKGKDVELRCDPISGHTALYWYRQSLGQGLEFLIYFQGNSAPDKSGLPSDRFSAERTGGSVSTLTIQRTQQEDSAVYLCASSLGRSSGANVLTFGAGSRLTVL.

This clone was seen more than once but under ten times. The V and J genes are TRBV6-1 and TRBJ1-2; D may be TRBD1 (5 bases). CDR1 is MNHNS and CDR2 is SASEGT in the germline V gene. Trimming removed 7 bases at V and 2 bases at J, with 11 bases between. This CDR3 has 13 amino acids. The CDR3 coding sequence is TGTGCCAGCAAGGGGCCCAACAACTATGGCTACACCTTC. Protein sequence: CASKGPNNYGYTF.

The J gene is TRBJ2-1, the V gene TRBV7-9, with 11 nucleotides matching TRBD2. Trimming removed 4 bases from V and 8 bases from J; junction bases left unmatched: 16. This CDR3 is 18 amino acids long. Germline CDR1 is SEHNR and CDR2 is FQNEAQ (reference sequence). The CDR3 spells CASSSYKSTSGGIYEQFF. The CDR3 DNA is TGTGCCAGCAGCTCTTATAAATCAACTAGCGGGGGAATCTATGAGCAGTTCTTC. The variable domain in full, with the rest retrieved from reference TRBV7-9 and TRBJ2-1, is DTGVSQNPRHKITKRGQNVTFRCDPISEHNRLYWYRQTLGQGPEFLTYFQNEAQLEKSRLLSDRFSAERPKGSFSTLEIQRTEQGDSAMYLCASSSYKSTSGGIYEQFFGPGTRLTVL.

This chain connects TRBV29-1 to TRBJ2-1; D is possibly TRBD2 (7 bases). The V gene lost 1 base and the J gene lost 0 bases, with 13 bases spanning the gap. Germline V lookup: CDR1 SQVTM, CDR2 ANQGSEA. The CDR3 totals 16 residues. The CDR3: CSVEGGGRSSYNEQFF. The CDR3 coding sequence is TGCAGCGTTGAAGGGGGGGGGCGGAGCTCCTACAATGAGCAGTTCTTC.

This CDR3 is CASSLSRSLRANYGYTF. CDR3 DNA: TGTGCCAGCAGTTTATCTAGGTCCCTACGGGCTAACTATGGCTACACCTTC. The rearrangement uses TRBV27 and TRBJ1-2; the D is unclear. Looked up from germline, CDR1 is MNHEY and CDR2 is SMNVEV (reference sequence). V lost 0 bases, J lost 0 bases, and 14 bases lay in between. The length of the CDR3 is 17 residues.

The chain is built from TRBV2 and TRBJ2-7; 8 bases map to TRBD2. This CDR3 region has 15 residues. The V gene end was trimmed by 0 bases and the J gene end by 3 bases; junction bases not matched to a gene: 4. Germline V gives CDR1 SNHLY, CDR2 FYNNEI. CDR3 in DNA: TGTGCCAGCAGTGAAGCCTCCGGGACTAGCTACGAGCAGTACTTC. Translated, it gives CASSEASGTSYEQYF.

The V and J genes are TRBV30 and TRBJ2-7, with TRBD2 identical over 13 bases. The CDR3 loop spans 15 amino acids. Losses at the gene ends were 4 bases for V and 6 bases for J; bases not matched to a gene: 9. CDR1 GTSNPN and CDR2 SVGIG come from the germline V gene (reference sequence). The CDR3 here is CAWKLGLAGVSEQYF. The CDR3, as DNA: TGTGCCTGGAAGCTAGGACTAGCGGGAGTTAGCGAGCAGTACTTC.

The V gene is TRBV9, the J gene TRBJ2-3; D is perhaps TRBD1 (6 bases). Germline-derived CDR1 and CDR2 are SGDLS and YYNGEE. The CDR3 totals 16 residues. V was trimmed by 0 bases and J by 2 bases, leaving 13 bases between them. The CDR3 spells CASSVASQGYTDTQYF. The CDR3 DNA sequence: TGTGCCAGCAGCGTAGCTTCGCAGGGGTACACAGATACGCAGTATTTT.

This chain links TRBV5-1 with TRBJ2-7; D not resolved. Trimming removed 0 bases from V and 2 bases from J, with 9 bases in between. The CDR3 consists of 14 residues. Germline-derived CDR1 and CDR2 are SGHRS and YFSETQ. CDR3 sequence (DNA): TGCGCCAGCAGCTTGGGGGCCGGGCCCTACGAGCAGTACTTC. This gives the protein CASSLGAGPYEQYF.

This clone has only a few counts. V is TRBV7-2 and J is TRBJ2-1; D call uncertain. Germline assignment: CDR1 SGHTA and CDR2 FQGNSA. V lost 0 bases to trimming and J lost 8 bases, with 11 bases between them. The CDR3 spans 14 residues. The CDR3 DNA is TGTGCCAGCAGCTTAGCGAGCCTTTTGGATGAGCAGTTCTTC. It yields the protein CASSLASLLDEQFF.

The rearrangement uses TRBV4-3 and TRBJ2-2, with 8 bases aligning to TRBD2. Germline values: CDR1 LGHNA, CDR2 YSLEER. The CDR3 is 17 amino acids. V lost 0 bases to trimming and J lost 1 base; unmatched junction nucleotides: 4. The chain's CDR3 is CASSQEKLAVNTGELFF. In DNA form, the CDR3 reads TGCGCCAGCAGCCAAGAAAAACTAGCGGTGAACACCGGGGAGCTGTTTTTT.

A few counts support this clone. This same CDR3 is encoded by further DNA sequences in the sample. The DNA for the CDR3 is TGTGCCAGCAGCTTAGGATCCTACGAGCAGTACTTC. This gives the protein CASSLGSYEQYF. The chain has TRBV7-2 and TRBJ2-7; D call uncertain. The CDR3 sequence is 12 residues long. Germline-derived CDR1 and CDR2 are SGHTA and FQGNSA. The V end lost 1 base, the J end lost 1 base, and 2 bases lay between the germline ends.

This chain connects TRBV25-1 to TRBJ2-7, with 7 bases aligning to TRBD2. The germline V gene has CDR1 MGHDK and CDR2 SYGVNS. CDR3 length: 16 amino acids. The ends lost 4 bases at V and 4 bases at J; junction bases unmatched: 13. Written as DNA, the CDR3 is TGTGCCAGCAGTGCAATTGCGGCGGGAGTGGGATACGAGCAGTACTTC. Its translation: CASSAIAAGVGYEQYF.

Only a few counts were recorded for this clone. The rearrangement links TRBV4-3 to TRBJ1-3, with D unclear. V dropped 1 base and J dropped 4 bases, with 5 bases sitting between them. There are 13 residues in the CDR3. Germline-derived CDR1 and CDR2 are LGHNA and YSLEER. CDR3 residues: CASSQVEGNTIYF. In DNA, the CDR3 is TGCGCCAGCAGCCAAGTAGAGGGAAACACCATATATTTT.

The count of this clone is one. The chain uses TRBV2 and TRBJ2-3, with TRBD2 matching over 14 bases. V lost 2 bases and J lost 0; bases outside the gene matches: 10. The CDR3 has 20 amino acids. Germline CDR1 and CDR2: SNHLY and FYNNEI. CDR3 DNA sequence: TGTGCCAGCAGTGAAAAGCCTCCGGGACTAGCGGGAGCAAGCACAGATACGCAGTATTTT. It specifies CASSEKPPGLAGASTDTQYF.

The chain is built from TRBV28 and TRBJ2-6, with 7 bases matching TRBD1. J gave up 0 bases and V 2 bases, and 7 bases lay outside the gene matches. This CDR3 has 18 amino acids. Germline CDR1 MDHEN, CDR2 SYDVKM. CDR3 DNA: TGTGCCAGCAGTTTAATGGCAGGGGGAGCCTCTGGGGCCAACGTCCTGACTTTC. Translating it yields CASSLMAGGASGANVLTF.